The 30 T cell receptor beta chains presented below share a single source sample, sequenced in a study of cytomegalovirus exposure and HLA in healthy donors. Both 60 Vbeta primers and 13 Jbeta primers went into the PCR. Data came from immunoSEQ multiplex PCR; TCRdb stores just in-frame clones and leaves some out. Recorded here are some 110,000 clones; the top ten clones represent 6.8%. Sequencing input: PBMCs. The receptors shown here come from a man aged 35 to 55 in good health and CMV-seropositive.

This chain joins TRBV7-9 and TRBJ1-3; maybe TRBD1 (5 bases). Germline values: CDR1 SEHNR, CDR2 FQNEAQ (reference sequence). V was cut by 5 bases and J by 7 bases, with 12 bases left in between. The CDR3 length is 13 residues. The CDR3 DNA is TGTGCCAGCAGCCCGGGGGGGACGAACACCATATATTTT. It is translated as CASSPGGTNTIYF.

V gene TRBV5-1 combines with J gene TRBJ2-7, with 14 bases identical to TRBD2. CDR1 is SGHRS, CDR2 YFSETQ, per germline. The CDR3 totals 20 residues. The ends lost 5 bases at V and 4 bases at J; junction bases unmatched: 20. The CDR3 coding sequence is TGCGCCAGCAGTACCGATCCCGGGACTAGCGGGAGATGGTCCGGTTACGAGCAGTACTTC. It is translated as CASSTDPGTSGRWSGYEQYF.

The chain is built from TRBV28 and TRBJ1-1, with unresolved D. Germline CDR1 and CDR2: MDHEN and SYDVKM. The CDR3 is made up of 13 amino acids. Deletions cut 2 bases from V and 6 bases from J, with 10 bases between. The CDR3 DNA reads TGTGCCAGCAGTTTAGCCTTCCAGTCTGAAGCTTTCTTT. As protein: CASSLAFQSEAFF.

Notes on this clone: One end of the junction is discordant with germline, which a read error may explain. The V call is TRBV28, the J call TRBJ2-7; 10 nucleotides match TRBD1. Germline V gives CDR1 MDHEN, CDR2 SYDVKM. The CDR3 totals 11 residues. The CDR3 here is CASSGDRGLWF. CDR3 coding DNA: TGTGCCAGCAGTGGGGACAGGGGCCTTTGGTTC.

The chain carries TRBV5-5 and TRBJ2-2; 8 bases agree with TRBD1. The length of the CDR3 is 16 residues. Losses at the gene ends were 2 bases for V and 1 base for J; bases not matched to a gene: 4. CDR1 SGHKS and CDR2 YYEKEE come from the germline V gene (reference sequence). CDR3 amino acids: CASSLTGTGNTGELFF. The CDR3 coding sequence is TGTGCCAGCAGCTTAACCGGGACAGGGAACACCGGGGAGCTGTTTTTT.

This chain's CDR3 is CASGQGLRPQHF. In DNA, the CDR3 is TGTGCCAGTGGGCAGGGGCTCCGGCCCCAGCATTTT. The chain employs TRBV19 and TRBJ1-5; TRBD1 might be the D (6 bases). V gave up 8 bases and J gave up 9 bases, with 14 bases separating them. CDR1 is LNHDA, CDR2 SQIVND, per germline (reference sequence). The CDR3 is 12 residues long.

The chain uses TRBV19 and TRBJ2-3, with 11 bases matching TRBD2. Germline lookup yields CDR1 LNHDA and CDR2 SQIVND (reference sequence). The CDR3 is made up of 15 amino acids. Trimming at V came to 3 bases and at J to 6 bases, leaving 5 bases not matched to a gene. Here the CDR3 reads CASSIGLAGFDTQYF. For the CDR3, the DNA is TGTGCCAGTAGTATCGGACTAGCGGGCTTTGATACGCAGTATTTT.

The CDR3 DNA sequence: TGTGCCAGCAGCGGACAGGCTATAGAAATTAACACCGGGGAGCTGTTTTTT. It translates to CASSGQAIEINTGELFF. This chain joins TRBV7-6 and TRBJ2-2; TRBD1 agrees at 7 bases. The CDR3 length is 17 residues. CDR1 is SGHVS and CDR2 is FNYEAQ in the germline V gene. V dropped 5 bases and J dropped 2; count of bases not matched to a gene: 11.

This chain links TRBV5-8 with TRBJ2-1; possible D gene TRBD1, 5 bases. The germline gives CDR1 SGHTS, CDR2 YDEGEE. Trimming left V 6 bases short and J 2 bases short, with 21 bases between. The CDR3 runs 17 residues. CDR3 region: CASITAREQDTYNEQFF. CDR3 nucleotides: TGTGCCAGCATCACCGCAAGGGAACAGGACACCTACAATGAGCAGTTCTTC. The whole variable domain, remainder taken from reference TRBV5-8 and TRBJ2-1, is EAGVTQSPTHLIKTRGQQATLRCSPISGHTSVYWYQQALGLGLQFLLWYDEGEERNRGNFPPRFSGRQFPNYSSELNVNALELEDSALYLCASITAREQDTYNEQFFGPGTRLTVL.

The chain uses TRBV18 and TRBJ2-7, with a tentative D call TRBD2 (7 bases). The germline V gene encodes CDR1 KGHSH and CDR2 LQKENI. V was pared by 2 bases and J by 6 bases, with 14 bases between. The CDR3 length is 14 residues. In DNA, the CDR3 is TGTGCCAGCTCACCAAGGGGGGGTTGGGCCGAGCAGTACTTC. Its protein product is CASSPRGGWAEQYF.

Comment on this clone: An end of the junction differs from the germline gene, which may be a read error. In DNA, the CDR3 is TGTGCCAGCAGGGCCGGAGATTTTTTTTTC. Protein: CASRAGDFFF. The V and J genes are TRBV2 and TRBJ1-2; no clear D gene. Per germline, CDR1 SNHLY and CDR2 FYNNEI. This CDR3 contains 10 residues.

This rearrangement joins TRBV29-1 to TRBJ2-1; 8 positions agree with TRBD2. The CDR3 length is 13 residues. Per the germline V gene, CDR1 is SQVTM and CDR2 is ANQGSEA. The J segment lost 3 bases and the V segment lost 3 bases, leaving 1 base of the junction unmatched. The CDR3 region is CSVDGTSYNEQFF. The CDR3 DNA follows: TGCAGCGTTGACGGGACTAGCTACAATGAGCAGTTCTTC.

The CDR3 loop is CASSMGYGRAYEQYF. CDR3 in DNA: TGTGCCAGCAGCATGGGGTATGGCAGGGCCTACGAGCAGTACTTC. The rearrangement links TRBV11-2 to TRBJ2-7; possibly TRBD1 for D (5 bases). Germline loops: CDR1 SGHAT, CDR2 FQNNGV. The V gene lost 5 bases and the J gene lost 2 bases, with 16 bases spanning the gap. The CDR3 contains 15 residues.

V gene TRBV10-2 combines with J gene TRBJ1-1, with D unclear. Looked up from germline, CDR1 is WSHSY and CDR2 is SAAADI. Trimming removed 10 bases at V and 2 bases at J, with 14 bases between. The CDR3 is 13 amino acids. CDR3 loop: CATGRQSNTEAFF. DNA of the CDR3: TGCGCCACTGGGAGGCAGTCCAACACTGAAGCTTTCTTT.

The chain links TRBV2 to TRBJ2-7; possible D gene TRBD2, 6 bases. Germline V gene sequence: CDR1 SNHLY, CDR2 FYNNEI. There are 13 residues in the CDR3. The germline V and J ends were trimmed by 3 bases and 6 bases, with 12 bases remaining between them. The CDR3 coding sequence is TGTGCCAGCAGTGACGGCGGGAAAGGCGAGCAGTACTTC. Encoded protein: CASSDGGKGEQYF.

V usage is TRBV25-1 and J usage is TRBJ2-2; possibly TRBD1 for D (5 bases). Germline-derived CDR1 and CDR2 are MGHDK and SYGVNS. The germline V and J ends were trimmed by 8 bases and 7 bases, with 17 bases remaining between them. The CDR3 sequence is 14 residues long. The CDR3 DNA follows: TGTGCCAGCCGTGTTGAAGACAGTCGCGGGGAGCTGTTTTTT. Translating it yields CASRVEDSRGELFF.

This rearrangement joins TRBV28 to TRBJ2-5; TRBD2 aligns across 9 bases. V gave up 6 bases and J gave up 4 bases; unmatched junction bases: 9. From germline, CDR1 is MDHEN and CDR2 SYDVKM. The CDR3 totals 15 residues. CDR3 residues: CASRRGGTSGETQYF. Here the CDR3 DNA reads TGTGCCAGCAGGCGGGGGGGGACTTCGGGAGAGACCCAGTACTTC.

CDR3 residues: CASSVGRGSEKLFF. CDR3 coding DNA: TGTGCCAGCAGCGTAGGTAGGGGGAGTGAAAAACTGTTTTTT. The genes are TRBV9 and TRBJ1-4; weak D call: TRBD1 (6 bases). The V end lost 0 bases, the J end lost 7 bases, and 10 bases lay between the germline ends. This CDR3 has 14 amino acids. Germline V CDR1 and CDR2: SGDLS, YYNGEE.

The chain joins TRBV28 to TRBJ2-2; TRBD1 is a possible D gene (6 bases). Per the germline V gene, CDR1 is MDHEN and CDR2 is SYDVKM. The ends were cut back, 4 bases at V and 0 bases at J, with 21 bases in the middle. CDR3 length: 19 residues. This chain's CDR3 is CASSSPRDTRLPNTGELFF. CDR3 DNA: TGTGCCAGCAGTTCCCCACGGGACACGCGGCTCCCGAACACCGGGGAGCTGTTTTTT.

The V call is TRBV10-3, the J call TRBJ2-3; D may be TRBD2 (5 bases). Trimming stripped 10 bases from V and 2 bases from J, with 13 bases between. Germline V gene sequence: CDR1 ENHRY, CDR2 SYGVKD. This CDR3 spans 13 amino acids. The CDR3 region has the DNA TGTGCCACCGGAGGAGGTTCCACAGATACGCAGTATTTT. It translates to CATGGGSTDTQYF.

The chain joins TRBV28 to TRBJ2-7, with D maybe TRBD1 (5 bases). CDR3 length: 15 residues. CDR1 MDHEN and CDR2 SYDVKM come from the germline V gene. The V gene lost 7 bases and the J gene lost 0 bases, with 16 bases spanning the gap. CDR3 region: CASIGASTDSYEQYF. CDR3 bases: TGTGCCAGCATTGGGGCCTCCACCGACTCCTACGAGCAGTACTTC.

The CDR3 DNA follows: TGTGCCAGCAGCACCCGGGAGGACAGGGGGATCGGTGAGCAGTTCTTC. Protein product: CASSTREDRGIGEQFF. The chain couples TRBV5-5 to TRBJ2-1; 10 nucleotides agree with TRBD1. The V gene end was trimmed by 4 bases and the J gene end by 9 bases; junction bases not matched to a gene: 13. The V gene's germline CDR1 is SGHKS and CDR2 YYEKEE (reference sequence). There are 16 residues in the CDR3.

The J gene is TRBJ2-3, the V gene TRBV29-1; D is unresolved. The V and J ends lost 7 bases and 2 bases respectively, with 7 bases between them. CDR3 length: 11 residues. CDR1 is SQVTM, CDR2 ANQGSEA, per germline. CDR3 in DNA: TGCAGCGGCGAGTTCACAGATACGCAGTATTTT. This gives the protein CSGEFTDTQYF.

This chain links TRBV2 with TRBJ2-7; 7 bases map to TRBD1. This CDR3 spans 13 amino acids. V gave up 3 bases and J gave up 6 bases; unmatched junction bases: 5. CDR1 SNHLY and CDR2 FYNNEI come from the germline V gene. The CDR3 DNA sequence: TGTGCCAGCAGTGACATAGGGGGCGGCGAGCAGTACTTC. It specifies CASSDIGGGEQYF.

The chain employs TRBV11-2 and TRBJ2-4; 10 nucleotides agree with TRBD2. Germline CDR1 SGHAT, CDR2 FQNNGV. The ends lost 0 bases at V and 4 bases at J; junction bases unmatched: 6. This CDR3 has 17 residues. The DNA for the CDR3 is TGTGCCAGCAGCTTAGAGGCTAGCGGGAGTCGGAAAAACATTCAGTACTTC. Translated, it gives CASSLEASGSRKNIQYF.

The chain couples TRBV15 to TRBJ1-5, with a weak D call TRBD1 (5 bases). Germline values: CDR1 LNHNV, CDR2 YYDKDF (reference sequence). V lost 4 bases and J 4 bases, leaving 8 bases between the germline ends. The CDR3 has 13 residues. CDR3 loop: CATSMGGNQPQHF. DNA for the CDR3: TGTGCCACCAGCATGGGGGGGAATCAGCCCCAGCATTTT. The variable domain in full, completed from reference TRBV15 and TRBJ1-5, reads DAMVIQNPRYQVTQFGKPVTLSCSQTLNHNVMYWYQQKSSQAPKLLFHYYDKDFNNEADTPDNFQSRRPNTSFCFLDIRSPGLGDTAMYLCATSMGGNQPQHFGDGTRLSIL.

This chain links TRBV9 with TRBJ2-1, with TRBD2 identical over 9 bases. With V trimmed by 3 bases and J by 5 bases, 6 bases remained unmatched. This CDR3 is 15 amino acids long. Germline values: CDR1 SGDLS, CDR2 YYNGEE. This CDR3 reads CASSGGGGHDNEQFF. CDR3 nucleotides: TGTGCCAGCAGCGGCGGGGGGGGACACGACAATGAGCAGTTCTTC.

V is TRBV6-1 and J is TRBJ2-5, with TRBD1 matching over 8 bases. The tail of the sequence fits TRBJ2-7 better, so the J call may be wrong. Germline V gene lookup returns CDR1 MNHNS and CDR2 SASEGT. The CDR3 extends over 15 amino acids. CDR3 loop: CASSEGTGFSYEQYF. As DNA, the CDR3 is TGTGCCAGCAGTGAAGGGACAGGGTTCTCCTACGAGCAGTACTTC.

The CDR3 reads CASSRGQFDQPQHF. As DNA, the CDR3 is TGTGCCAGCAGCCGTGGACAGTTCGATCAGCCCCAGCATTTT. The chain combines TRBV7-6 with TRBJ1-5; D may be TRBD1 (6 bases). Between the trimmed V and J ends, which lost 5 bases and 5 bases, there was a span of 13 bases. The germline V gene encodes CDR1 SGHVS and CDR2 FNYEAQ. The CDR3 spans 14 residues.

The V and J genes are TRBV7-3 and TRBJ1-2; 9 bases match TRBD1. Germline V gene sequence: CDR1 SGHTA, CDR2 FQGTGA. Trimming at V came to 5 bases and at J to 6 bases, leaving 4 bases not matched to a gene. The CDR3 runs to 13 residues. CDR3 sequence reads: CASSPGTGHGYTF. CDR3 nucleotides: TGTGCCAGCAGCCCCGGGACAGGGCATGGCTACACCTTC.